This T cell receptor beta chain was recovered during a study of cytomegalovirus exposure and HLA in healthy donors. Study context: Within an early data release were roughly 83 million unique TCRs drawn from HLA-typed donors. Findings and limits, study-wide: Immune exposure data for these donors was limited to CMV serostatus.

When sampled, the donors appeared nominally healthy, though they likely had unrecorded immune exposures. As for this clone: The target antigen is unknown.

Trimming stripped 6 bases from V and 1 base from J, with 18 bases between. CDR3 length: 16 residues. PCR used 60 Vbeta primers and 13 Jbeta primers. Generated by immunoSEQ multiplex PCR, the TCRdb table keeps only in-frame clones and is missing some. Recorded for this sample: around 140,000 clones. The sample comprised PBMCs. The TCR originated in a woman between 35 and 50 years old in good health and CMV-seronegative. The J gene is TRBJ1-1, the V gene TRBV23-1; tentatively, D is TRBD1 (6 bases). TRBV23-1 is flagged as an ORF with uncertain function. The CDR3 reads CASRGQHYGENTEAFF. The DNA of the CDR3 is TGCGCCAGCAGAGGACAGCACTATGGCGAGAACACTGAAGCTTTCTTT.